This record looks at one T cell receptor (beta chain) sequence and its context. Original analysis: Amplification of reference gene primers provided the estimated nucleated cell counts. Only in-frame clones appear in the TCRdb table, and some are missing; sequencing was by immunoSEQ multiplex PCR. That table gives V, J and clone size, and the DNA gave D and trimming. The repertoire consists of roughly 49,000 clones, with approximately 84% occurring once and the leading ten covering less than 4.5%. The sample comes from a study of blood T cell repertoires in COVID-19. This sequence was found in a man aged 45-65 years with active COVID-19. The sequenced material came from peripheral blood.

CDR3 in DNA: TGTGCCAGTAGCGACACAGGGACCTACAATGAGCAGTTCTTC. It encodes CASSDTGTYNEQFF. The chain has TRBV19 and TRBJ2-1; maybe TRBD1 (6 bases). CDR1 is LNHDA, CDR2 SQIVND, per germline (reference sequence). This CDR3 region has 14 residues. V lost 6 bases and J lost 2, with 11 bases in between.